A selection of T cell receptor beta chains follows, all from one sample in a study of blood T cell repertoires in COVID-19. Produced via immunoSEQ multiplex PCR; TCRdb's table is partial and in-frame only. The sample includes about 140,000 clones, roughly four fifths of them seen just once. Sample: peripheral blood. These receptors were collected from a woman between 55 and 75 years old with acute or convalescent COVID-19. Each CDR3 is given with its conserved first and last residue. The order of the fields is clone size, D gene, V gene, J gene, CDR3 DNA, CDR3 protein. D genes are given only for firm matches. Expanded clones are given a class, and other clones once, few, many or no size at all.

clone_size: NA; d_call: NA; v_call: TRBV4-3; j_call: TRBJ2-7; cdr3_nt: TGCGCCAGCAGCCAAGAGGCGGCGAGCTCCTACGAGCAGTACTTC; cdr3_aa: CASSQEAASSYEQYF
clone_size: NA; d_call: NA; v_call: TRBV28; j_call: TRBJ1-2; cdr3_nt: TGTGCCAGCAGTTTTCGGTATGGCTACACCTTC; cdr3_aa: CASSFRYGYTF
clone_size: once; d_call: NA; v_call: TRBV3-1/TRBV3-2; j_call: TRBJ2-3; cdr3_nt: TGTGCCAGCAGCCAAGATCTTACAGGGGGGGCAGATACGCAGTATTTT; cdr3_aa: CASSQDLTGGADTQYF
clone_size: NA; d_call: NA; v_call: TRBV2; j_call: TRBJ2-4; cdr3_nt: TGTGCCAGCATTGTAACAGGGGGGGAAAACATTCAGTACTTC; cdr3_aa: CASIVTGGENIQYF
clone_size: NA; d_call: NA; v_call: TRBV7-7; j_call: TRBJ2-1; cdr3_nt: TGTGCTAGCAGCTCAGTCCTTTCCACCTACAATGAGCAGTTCTTC; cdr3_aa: CASSSVLSTYNEQFF
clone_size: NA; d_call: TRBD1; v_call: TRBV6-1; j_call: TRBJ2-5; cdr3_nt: TGTGCCAGCAGTGAAGGAGGGGGCGCTGAGACCCAGTACTTC; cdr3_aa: CASSEGGGAETQYF
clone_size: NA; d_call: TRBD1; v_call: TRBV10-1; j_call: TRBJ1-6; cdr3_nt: TGCGCCAGCAGTGATGGAGGGACAGGGAATTCACCCCTCCACTTT; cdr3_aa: CASSDGGTGNSPLHF
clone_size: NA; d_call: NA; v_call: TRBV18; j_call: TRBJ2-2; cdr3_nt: TGTGCCAGCTCACCCCAACAGGAATTCTCGAGGGAGCTGTTTTTT; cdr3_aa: CASSPQQEFSRELFF
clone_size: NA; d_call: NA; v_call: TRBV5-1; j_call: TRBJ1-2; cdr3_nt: TGCGCCAGCAGCTTCGGGGAGGGCGGCTATGGCTACACCTTC; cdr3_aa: CASSFGEGGYGYTF
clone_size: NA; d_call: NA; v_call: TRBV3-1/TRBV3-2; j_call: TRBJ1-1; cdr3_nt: TGTGCCAGCAGCCAAGATCTTGCAGTCGCTGAAGCTTTCTTT; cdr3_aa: CASSQDLAVAEAFF
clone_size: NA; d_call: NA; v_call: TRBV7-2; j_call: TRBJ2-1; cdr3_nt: TGTGCCAGCAGCTGGGTCGGGGGCTCCTACAATGAGCAGTTCTTC; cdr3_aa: CASSWVGGSYNEQFF